This TCR beta chain derives from a study of technical replicates of blood from a few donors. Clones were read by immunoSEQ multiplex PCR, and TCRdb kept only the in-frame ones, dropping some. The sample yields tens of thousands of clones, 91% seen once. The clonotype comes from a human donor in good health. Some clones in this sample may be carry-over from other donors' samples. Sequenced: PBMCs.

CDR3 region: CASSPRQGRVGGYTF. DNA for the CDR3: TGTGCCAGCAGTCCCCGACAGGGGAGGGTCGGTGGCTACACCTTC. The rearrangement joins TRBV27 to TRBJ1-2; TRBD1 aligns across 8 bases. The CDR3 consists of 15 residues. After removal of 5 bases from V and 7 bases from J, the junction contained 12 bases not matched to a gene. Germline values: CDR1 MNHEY, CDR2 SMNVEV (reference sequence).